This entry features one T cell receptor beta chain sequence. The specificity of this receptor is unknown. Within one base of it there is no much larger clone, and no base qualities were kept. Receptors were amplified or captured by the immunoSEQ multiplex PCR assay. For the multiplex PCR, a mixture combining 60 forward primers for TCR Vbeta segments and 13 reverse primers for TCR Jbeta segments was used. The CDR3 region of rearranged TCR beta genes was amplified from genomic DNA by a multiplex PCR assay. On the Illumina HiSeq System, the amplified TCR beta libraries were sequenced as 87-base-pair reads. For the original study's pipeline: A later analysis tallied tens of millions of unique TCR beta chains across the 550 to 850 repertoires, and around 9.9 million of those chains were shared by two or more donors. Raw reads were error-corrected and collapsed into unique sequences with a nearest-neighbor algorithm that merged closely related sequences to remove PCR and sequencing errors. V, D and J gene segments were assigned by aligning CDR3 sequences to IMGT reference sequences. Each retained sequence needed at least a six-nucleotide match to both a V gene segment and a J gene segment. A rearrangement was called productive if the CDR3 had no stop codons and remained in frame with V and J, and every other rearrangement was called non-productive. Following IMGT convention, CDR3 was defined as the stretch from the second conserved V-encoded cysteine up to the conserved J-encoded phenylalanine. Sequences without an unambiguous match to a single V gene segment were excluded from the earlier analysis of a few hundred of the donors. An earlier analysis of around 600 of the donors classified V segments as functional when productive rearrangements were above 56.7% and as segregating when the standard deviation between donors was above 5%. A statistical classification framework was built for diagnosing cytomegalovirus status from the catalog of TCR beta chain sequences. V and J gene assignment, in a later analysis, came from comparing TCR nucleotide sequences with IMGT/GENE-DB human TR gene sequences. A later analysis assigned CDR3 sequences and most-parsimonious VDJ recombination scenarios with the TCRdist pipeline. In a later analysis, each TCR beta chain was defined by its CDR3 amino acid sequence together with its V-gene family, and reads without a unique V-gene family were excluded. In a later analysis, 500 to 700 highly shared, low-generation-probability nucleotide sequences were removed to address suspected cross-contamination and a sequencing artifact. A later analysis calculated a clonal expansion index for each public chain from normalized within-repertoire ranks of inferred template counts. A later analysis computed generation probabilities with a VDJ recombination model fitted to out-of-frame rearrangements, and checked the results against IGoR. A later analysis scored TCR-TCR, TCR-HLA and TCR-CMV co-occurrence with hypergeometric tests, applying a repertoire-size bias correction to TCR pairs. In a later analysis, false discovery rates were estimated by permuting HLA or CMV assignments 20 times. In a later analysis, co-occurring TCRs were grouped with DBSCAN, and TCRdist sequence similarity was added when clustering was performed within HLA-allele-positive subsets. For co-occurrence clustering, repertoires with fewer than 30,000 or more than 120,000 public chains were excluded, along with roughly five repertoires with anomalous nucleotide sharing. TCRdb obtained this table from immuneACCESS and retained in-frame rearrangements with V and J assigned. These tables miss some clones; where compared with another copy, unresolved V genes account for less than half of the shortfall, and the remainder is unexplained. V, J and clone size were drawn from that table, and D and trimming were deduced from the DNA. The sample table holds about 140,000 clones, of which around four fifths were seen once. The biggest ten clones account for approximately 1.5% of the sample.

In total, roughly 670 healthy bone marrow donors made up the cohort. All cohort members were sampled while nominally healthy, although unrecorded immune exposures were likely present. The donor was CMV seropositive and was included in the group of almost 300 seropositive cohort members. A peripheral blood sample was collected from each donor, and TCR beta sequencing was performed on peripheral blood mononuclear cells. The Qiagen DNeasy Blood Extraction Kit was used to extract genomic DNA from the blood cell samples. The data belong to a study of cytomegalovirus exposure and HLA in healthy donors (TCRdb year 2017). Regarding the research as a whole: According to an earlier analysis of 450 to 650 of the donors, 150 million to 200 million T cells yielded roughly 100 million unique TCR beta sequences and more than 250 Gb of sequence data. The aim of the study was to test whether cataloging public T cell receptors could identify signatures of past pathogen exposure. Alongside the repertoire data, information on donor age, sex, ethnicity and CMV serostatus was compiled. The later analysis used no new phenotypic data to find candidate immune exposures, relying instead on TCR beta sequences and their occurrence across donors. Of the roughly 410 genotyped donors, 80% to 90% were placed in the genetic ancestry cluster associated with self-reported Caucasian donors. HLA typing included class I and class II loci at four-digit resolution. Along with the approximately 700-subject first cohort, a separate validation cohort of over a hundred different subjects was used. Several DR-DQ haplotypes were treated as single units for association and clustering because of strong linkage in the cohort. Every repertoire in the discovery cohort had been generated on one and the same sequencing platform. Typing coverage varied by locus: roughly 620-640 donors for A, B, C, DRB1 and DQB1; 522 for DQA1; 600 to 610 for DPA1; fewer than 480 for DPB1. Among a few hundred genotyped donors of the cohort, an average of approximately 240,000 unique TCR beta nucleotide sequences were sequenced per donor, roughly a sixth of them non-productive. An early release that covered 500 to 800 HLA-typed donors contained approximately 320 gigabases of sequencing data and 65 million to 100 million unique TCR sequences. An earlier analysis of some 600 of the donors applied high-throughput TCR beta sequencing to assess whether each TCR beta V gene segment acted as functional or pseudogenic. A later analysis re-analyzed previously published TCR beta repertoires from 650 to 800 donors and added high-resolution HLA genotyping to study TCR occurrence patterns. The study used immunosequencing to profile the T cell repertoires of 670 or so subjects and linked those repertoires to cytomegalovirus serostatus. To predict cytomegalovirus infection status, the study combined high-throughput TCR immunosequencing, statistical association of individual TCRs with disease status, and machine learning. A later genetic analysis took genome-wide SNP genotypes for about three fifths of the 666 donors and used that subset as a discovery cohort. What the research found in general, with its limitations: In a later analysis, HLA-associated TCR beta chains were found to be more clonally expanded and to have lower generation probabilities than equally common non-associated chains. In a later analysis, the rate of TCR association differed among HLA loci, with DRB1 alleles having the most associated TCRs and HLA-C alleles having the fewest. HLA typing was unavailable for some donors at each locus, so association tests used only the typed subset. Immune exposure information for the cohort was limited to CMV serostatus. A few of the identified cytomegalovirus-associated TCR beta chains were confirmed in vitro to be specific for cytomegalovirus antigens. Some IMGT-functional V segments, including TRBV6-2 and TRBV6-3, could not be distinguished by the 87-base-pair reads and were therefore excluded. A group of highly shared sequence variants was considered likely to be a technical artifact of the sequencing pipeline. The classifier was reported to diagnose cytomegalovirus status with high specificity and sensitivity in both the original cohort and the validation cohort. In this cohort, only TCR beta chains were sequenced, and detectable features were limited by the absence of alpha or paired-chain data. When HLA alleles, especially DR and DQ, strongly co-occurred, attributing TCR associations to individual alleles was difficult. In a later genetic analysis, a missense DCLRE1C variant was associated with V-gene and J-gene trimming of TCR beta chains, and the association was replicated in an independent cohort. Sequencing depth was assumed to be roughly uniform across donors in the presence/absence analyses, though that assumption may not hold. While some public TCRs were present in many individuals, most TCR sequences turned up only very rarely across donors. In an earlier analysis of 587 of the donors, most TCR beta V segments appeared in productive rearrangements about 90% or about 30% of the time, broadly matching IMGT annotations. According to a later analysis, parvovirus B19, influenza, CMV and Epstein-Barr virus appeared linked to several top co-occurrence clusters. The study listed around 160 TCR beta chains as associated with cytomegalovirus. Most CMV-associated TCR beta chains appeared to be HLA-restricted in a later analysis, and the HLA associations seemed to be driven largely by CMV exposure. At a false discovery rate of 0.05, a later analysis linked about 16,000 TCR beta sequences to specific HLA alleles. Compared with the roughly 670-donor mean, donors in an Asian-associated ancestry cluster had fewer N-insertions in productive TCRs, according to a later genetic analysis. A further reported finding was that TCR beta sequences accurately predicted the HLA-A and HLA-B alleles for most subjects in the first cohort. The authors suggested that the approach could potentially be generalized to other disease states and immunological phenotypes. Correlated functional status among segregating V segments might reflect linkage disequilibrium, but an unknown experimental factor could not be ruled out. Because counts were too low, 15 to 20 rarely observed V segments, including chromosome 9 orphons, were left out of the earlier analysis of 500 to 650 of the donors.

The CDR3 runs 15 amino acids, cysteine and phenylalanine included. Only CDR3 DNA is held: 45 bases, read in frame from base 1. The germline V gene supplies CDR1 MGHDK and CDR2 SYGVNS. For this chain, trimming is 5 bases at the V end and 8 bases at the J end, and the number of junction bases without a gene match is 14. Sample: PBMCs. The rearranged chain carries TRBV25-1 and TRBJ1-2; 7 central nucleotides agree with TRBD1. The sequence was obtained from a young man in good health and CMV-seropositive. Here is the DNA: TGTGCCAGCAGTCGTCATACAGGGGAGGTTGGCGGCTACACCTTC. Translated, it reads CASSRHTGEVGGYTF.